The entry that follows covers one TCR beta chain sequence. This entry is derived from a study of blood T cell repertoires in COVID-19. Sequencing used immunoSEQ multiplex PCR; TCRdb keeps in-frame clones, though not all of them. The top ten hold about 9.4% of the sample, which has about 200,000 clones, about 82% seen once. Sequenced sample: peripheral blood. The TCR originated in a woman aged 80 or over with acute or convalescent COVID-19.

The CDR3 spells CATSPSTQNTGYEQYF. For the CDR3, the DNA is TGTGCCACCAGCCCATCGACCCAAAACACCGGGTACGAGCAGTACTTC. V and J are TRBV15 and TRBJ2-7, with unresolved D. V was cut by 5 bases and J by 4 bases, with 21 bases left in between. The V gene's germline CDR1 is LNHNV and CDR2 YYDKDF (reference sequence). The CDR3 loop spans 16 amino acids.